This T cell receptor (beta chain) was captured by sequencing in a study of blood T cells in healthy people across ages (dated by TCRdb to 2015 to 2017). For the wider study: In model experiments, template switching captured about one uniquely barcoded TCR beta cDNA molecule for every two T cells. To avoid experimental bias, donors of different ages were distributed randomly across sequencing lanes. Two additional independent replicas of 1 million unique cDNA reads from the same blood draw were analyzed for two donors (one aged 18 to 30 and one aged 80 or older). To track age-related changes in TCR beta repertoire diversity, the study relied on deep sequencing normalized with unique cDNA molecular identifiers. The donors were split into four age groups: young (average about 15 years), middle-aged (about 40), aged (over 55) and long-lived (roughly 88).

With regard to this clonotype: It lacks a known antigen. No base-level quality is on record; no much larger clone is a single base apart.

Counted from cysteine to phenylalanine, this CDR3 has 13 amino acids. Only the CDR3 region is kept as DNA, spanning 39 bases read in frame from base 1. According to the germline V gene, CDR1 reads MDHEN and CDR2 reads SYDVKM. Systemically healthy Caucasian individuals from Russia, roughly 40 in total and aged about 6 to 95 years, were included as donors. Each donor gave about 9.8 milliliters of peripheral blood, drawn into EDTA-treated Vacutainer tubes. Ficoll-Paque density-gradient centrifugation was used to isolate PBMCs, with at least 6 million per sample. Total RNA, at least 6 micrograms per sample, was extracted from PBMCs with Trizol reagent. The percentages of naive CD45RAhigh/CD27high T cells were determined by flow cytometry on a PBMC aliquot from every donor. The investigation overall reported the following: The long-lived group showed more naive CD4+ T cells, fewer expanded clones and increased TCR diversity than the aged group, suggesting age selection. As age increased, observed TCR beta diversity per million T cells dropped in a roughly linear way, and a significant reduction was already evident by age 40. Estimates of total diversity from one million sequenced T cells were regarded as lower bounds and underestimates. Bulk unsorted PBMC profiling prevented conclusive comparison of naive and antigen-experienced compartments. Observed TCR beta diversity correlated strongly with the percentage of naive T cells measured by flow cytometry. Donor CMV infection status was unknown, potentially confounding age-related changes in expanded clonotypes.

The library came from 5' RACE. Data came from an Illumina HiSeq 2500. A second PCR of 7 to 11 cycles was performed with a sample-barcoded 5' primer and a J-beta primer mix. A template-switch 5' adaptor carrying 12 random nucleotides introduced a unique molecular identifier onto each TCR beta cDNA molecule. Each sample yielded at least 2.5 million CDR3-containing paired-end reads. The Mint cDNA synthesis kit, primed by a TRBC-specific oligonucleotide, was used to synthesize first-strand cDNA from all RNA. All cDNA was treated with uracil-DNA glycosylase and then went through a first 18-cycle PCR with the universal primers M1SS and BC2_uni_R. The published analysis was carried out like this. For normalization, 1 million high-quality reads were randomly selected from each sample, with every read carrying a distinct molecular identifier. Reads with shared molecular identifiers were discarded instead of being binned into consensus sequences. MiTCR, with a Q25 quality threshold and the strictest error-elimination algorithm, was used for CDR3 identification, clonotype clustering and error correction. A nonparametric unseen species model with Euler transformation was used to estimate lower-bound total TCR beta diversity. TCRdb reanalyzed the raw reads on its own, using fastp at Q25 for trimming and MiXCR for clone calling, and kept in-frame beta chains. Every entry covers one CDR3 protein and lists the most common genes and DNA from its rows. The V and J calls were not made by the authors but by TCRdb's processing. In this sample the table shows 1.5 million to 2 million distinct CDR3 sequences, roughly 49% of which occur a single time. Roughly 2% of the sample is in the top ten clones.

This chain is built from TRBV28 and TRBJ2-4; the D gene is perhaps TRBD1, from 5 matching bases. Matching the DNA end better, TRBJ2-7 makes the J call doubtful. Sequencing was carried out using blood. This receptor was taken from a woman between 35 and 50 years old in good health. The CDR3 protein is CASSRTPSHEQYF. At the DNA level, the sequence is TGTGCCAGCAGTCGGACACCTTCCCACGAGCAGTACTTC.